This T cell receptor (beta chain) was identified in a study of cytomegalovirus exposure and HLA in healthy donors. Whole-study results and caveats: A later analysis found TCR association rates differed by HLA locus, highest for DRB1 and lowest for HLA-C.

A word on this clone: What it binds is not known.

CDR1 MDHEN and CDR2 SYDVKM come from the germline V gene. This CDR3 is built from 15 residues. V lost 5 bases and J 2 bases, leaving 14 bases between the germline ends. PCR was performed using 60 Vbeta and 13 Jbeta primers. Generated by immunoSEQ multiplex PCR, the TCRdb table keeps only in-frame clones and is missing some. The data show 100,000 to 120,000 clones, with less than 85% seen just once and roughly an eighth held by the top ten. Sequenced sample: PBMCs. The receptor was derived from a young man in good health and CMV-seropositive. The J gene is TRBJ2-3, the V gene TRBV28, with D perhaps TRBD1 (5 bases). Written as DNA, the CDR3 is TGTGCCAGCAGTGTCGGGCAGGGCCCCACAGATACGCAGTATTTT. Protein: CASSVGQGPTDTQYF. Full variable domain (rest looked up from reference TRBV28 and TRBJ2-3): DVKVTQSSRYLVKRTGEKVFLECVQDMDHENMFWYRQDPGLGLRLIYFSYDVKMKEKGDIPEGYSVSREKKERFSLILESASTNQTSMYLCASSVGQGPTDTQYFGPGTRLTVL.